These T cell receptor beta chains were read from a single sample in a study of radiotherapy plus CTLA-4 blockade in lung cancer. Method: immunoSEQ multiplex PCR; TCRdb's copy keeps in-frame clones and lacks some. The table has 35,000 to 55,000 clones, roughly four fifths seen once; the top ten hold roughly 2.6%. Material: peripheral blood, obtained from a patient treated with radiotherapy plus ipilimumab. These receptors were taken from a human donor with non-small cell lung cancer whose response to radiotherapy plus ipilimumab could not be evaluated. Each CDR3 is given with its conserved first and last residue. The order of the fields is V gene, clone size, J gene, D gene, CDR3 protein, CDR3 DNA. A D gene is named only where the DNA matches it firmly. Expanded clones are given a class, and other clones once, few, many or no size at all.

>TRBV27|NA|TRBJ1-2|NA
CASSLTPGSYGYTF
TGTGCCAGCAGTTTAACCCCAGGGTCCTATGGCTACACCTTC
>TRBV5-1|NA|TRBJ1-2|NA
CASSEQGTYTF
TGCGCCAGCAGCGAACAGGGAACCTACACCTTC
>TRBV30|NA|TRBJ1-2|NA
CAWSHRQSATYGYTF
TGTGCCTGGAGTCATAGACAGTCAGCCACCTATGGCTACACCTTC
>TRBV7-8|NA|TRBJ1-5|NA
CASSLAGGGNQPQHF
TGTGCCAGCAGCTTAGCAGGTGGAGGCAATCAGCCCCAGCATTTT
>TRBV6-5|NA|TRBJ1-1|NA
CASSYALANTEAFF
TGTGCCAGCAGTTACGCTCTAGCGAACACTGAAGCTTTCTTT
>TRBV27|NA|TRBJ2-3|TRBD2
CASSFGLGGLVTDTQYF
TGTGCCAGCAGTTTCGGGTTAGGGGGACTAGTAACAGATACGCAGTATTTT
>TRBV4-2|NA|TRBJ2-5|TRBD2
CASSQDGLAGLYQETQYF
TGTGCCAGCAGCCAAGATGGTCTAGCGGGGTTATATCAAGAGACCCAGTACTTC
>TRBV27|NA|TRBJ2-3|TRBD2
CASTILAGDDTQYF
TGTGCCAGCACTATACTAGCGGGAGACGATACGCAGTATTTT
>TRBV5-1|NA|TRBJ1-6|NA
CASSPVSQSPLHF
TGCGCCAGCAGCCCTGTAAGCCAATCACCCCTCCACTTT
>TRBV6-5|once|TRBJ1-1|TRBD1
CASSSNPGQVNTEAFF
TGTGCCAGCAGTTCCAACCCGGGACAGGTGAACACTGAAGCTTTCTTT
>TRBV12-5|NA|TRBJ2-3|NA
CATALGAGYRTDTQYF
TGTGCTACCGCTCTAGGGGCAGGTTATCGCACAGATACGCAGTATTTT
>TRBV13|once|TRBJ1-2|TRBD1
CASSQRQGPEYTF
TGTGCCAGCAGCCAACGACAGGGCCCAGAGTACACCTTC
>TRBV28|few|TRBJ1-5|TRBD1
CAIRNRGYGNQPQHF
TGTGCCATCAGAAACAGGGGATACGGCAATCAGCCCCAGCATTTT
>TRBV7-9|few|TRBJ2-7|TRBD1
CASSLMGQVDEEQYF
TGTGCCAGCAGCTTAATGGGACAGGTCGATGAGGAGCAGTACTTC
>TRBV7-2|NA|TRBJ1-1|NA
CASTLYGGNTEAFF
TGTGCCAGCACCCTATACGGGGGGAACACTGAAGCTTTCTTT
>TRBV11-2|NA|TRBJ1-5|NA
CASSRTDNQPQHF
TGTGCCAGCAGCCGGACAGACAATCAGCCCCAGCATTTT
>TRBV6-1|NA|TRBJ2-2|NA
CASRPQGFATGELFF
TGTGCCAGCAGACCCCAGGGTTTCGCCACCGGGGAGCTGTTTTTT
>TRBV28|NA|TRBJ1-1|NA
CATTGGWNTEAFF
TGTGCCACTACCGGGGGTTGGAACACTGAAGCTTTCTTT
>TRBV4-3|NA|TRBJ2-4|NA
CASSQDRRGRGNIQYF
TGCGCCAGCAGCCAAGATAGGAGAGGCCGCGGAAACATTCAGTACTTC
>TRBV4-1|NA|TRBJ2-5|NA
CASSQHGQSWTQYF
TGCGCCAGCAGCCAACACGGTCAAAGCTGGACCCAGTACTTC